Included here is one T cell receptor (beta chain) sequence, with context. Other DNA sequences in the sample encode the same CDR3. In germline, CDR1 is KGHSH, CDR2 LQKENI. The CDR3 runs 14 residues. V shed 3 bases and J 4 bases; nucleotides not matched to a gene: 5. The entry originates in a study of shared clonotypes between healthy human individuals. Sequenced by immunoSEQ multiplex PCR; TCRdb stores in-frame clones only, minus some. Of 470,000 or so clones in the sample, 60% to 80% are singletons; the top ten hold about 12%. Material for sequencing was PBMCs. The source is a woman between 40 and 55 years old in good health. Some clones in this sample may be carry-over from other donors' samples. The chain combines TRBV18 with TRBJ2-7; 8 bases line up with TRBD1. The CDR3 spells CASSPRDRTYEQYF. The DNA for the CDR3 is TGTGCCAGCTCACCGCGGGACAGGACTTACGAGCAGTACTTC.